The clone carrying this TCR beta chain was observed a handful of times. A second PCR, run for about 6 to 11 cycles, used a sample-barcoded 5' primer plus a J-beta primer mix. Via MiXCR, TCRdb re-called the 5' RACE reads, giving one row per CDR3 protein. The sample gives some 1.5 million distinct CDR3 sequences, 40% to 45% of which show up once; roughly 3.7% is in the top ten. This entry is derived from a study of blood T cells in healthy people across ages. V was cut by 7 bases and J by 5 bases, with 14 bases left in between. The CDR3 runs 12 residues. Per the germline V gene, CDR1 is DFQATT and CDR2 is SNEGSKA (reference sequence).

The sample comprised blood. The source of this sequence is a woman under 30 in good health. This chain joins TRBV20-1 and TRBJ1-1; a weak D match, TRBD1 (6 bases). The CDR3: CSVSGAGTEAFF. CDR3 nucleotide sequence: TGCAGTGTTTCGGGGGCTGGGACTGAAGCTTTCTTT.